This T cell receptor beta chain was sequenced for a study of T cell responses to AZD1222 COVID-19 vaccine. Study conclusions and caveats: It was only after the peak T cell response that any repertoires were sampled. Donors, mostly white British, included more females; clonal diversity was possibly underestimated. Only 5 to 7 AZD1222 recipients tested seropositive at baseline. CD4 TCRs associated with vaccination spanned spike, dominating at 160-218 and 743-854.

Germline values: CDR1 SEHNR, CDR2 FQNEAQ (reference sequence). This CDR3 is 18 amino acids long. Trimming pared 1 base from V and 3 bases from J, leaving 19 bases between. This clone has a single count. Its target is not known. The repertoire was sequenced with immunoSEQ multiplex PCR; TCRdb's copy has only in-frame clones and lacks some. The sample contains 130,000 to 150,000 clones, 75% to 95% of which appear only once. The specimen comprised peripheral blood, sampled on day 0 of MenACWY control vaccination. The V gene is TRBV7-9, the J gene TRBJ1-3; D not certain. The clonotype originates from an adult in good health. Here the CDR3 reads CASSLGSLRRRSGNTIYF. The CDR3 region has the DNA TGTGCCAGCAGCTTAGGATCCCTTCGGCGGAGGAGTGGAAACACCATATATTTT.